This T cell receptor (beta chain) emerged from a study of persistence of HIV-infected CD4 T cells. This was the immunoSEQ version 4 assay in survey mode. Genomic DNA was diluted to roughly 9.4 ng/uL, up to 1 ug per sample. Method: immunoSEQ multiplex PCR; TCRdb's copy keeps in-frame clones and lacks some. Among about 43,000 clones listed, about 89% were seen once. Nonspecific anti-CD3/anti-CD28 bead stimulation represents the broad CD4+ T cell repertoire. CD4+ T cells upregulating both CD40 ligand and CD69 were sorted as responding cells. Undetectable plasma HIV-1 RNA below 50 copies/mL lasted at least 4 years. Stimulated PBMCs had first been depleted of CD8+ T cells. For around 18 hours, CD8-depleted PBMCs received anti-CD28/CD49d costimulation, a CD40-blocking antibody and enfuvirtide. V was shortened by 0 bases and J by 7 bases, with 10 bases between the two germline ends. The V gene's germline CDR1 is SGHTA and CDR2 FQGTGA. This CDR3 has 14 residues.

In regard to this clone: Its antigen is not known.

The material sequenced was CD4+ T cells sorted from PBMCs after approximately 19-hour stimulation, taken from a patient who received antiretroviral therapy. This chain links TRBV7-3 with TRBJ1-3; a possible D gene is TRBD1 (6 bases). This clonotype was obtained from an adult man with HIV who was CMV-seropositive. CDR3 sequence (DNA): TGTGCCAGCAGCTTAACTGGGGGGCCGAACACCATATATTTT. Residues: CASSLTGGPNTIYF.